The T cell receptor (beta chain) under discussion was sequenced for a study of CD8+CD57+ T cells in acquired aplastic anemia. The use of genomic DNA as template underpinned the TCR beta VDJ and CDR3 profiling. MiXCR, run by TCRdb on the reads, gives a single entry per CDR3 protein. The sample yields about 190,000 distinct CDR3 sequences, 54% seen once. Germline CDR1 is LNHDA and CDR2 is SQIVND (reference sequence). There are 13 residues in the CDR3. Trimming removed 7 bases at V and 6 bases at J, with 15 bases between. The V call is TRBV19, the J call TRBJ1-2; weak D call: TRBD1 (5 bases). The specimen sequenced was sorted CD4+, CD8+, or CD8+CD57+ T cells (not recorded which) from PBMCs. The receptor was isolated from a human donor in good health, serving as a control. This chain's CDR3 is CASIPAGHHGYTF. As DNA, the CDR3 is TGTGCCAGTATCCCCGCAGGGCATCATGGCTACACCTTC.